This is a list of T cell receptor beta chains from one sample in a study of blood T cell repertoires in COVID-19. Sequencing used immunoSEQ multiplex PCR; TCRdb keeps in-frame clones, though not all of them. The sample holds roughly 100,000 clones, roughly 86% seen once. Source material: peripheral blood. These receptors came from a human donor in a cohort sampled during active COVID-19. Each CDR3 is given with its conserved first and last residue. The order of the fields is clone size, V gene, CDR3 protein. The size of a clone is reported for some rows only, either as once, few or many, or as a class for expanded clones.

once,TRBV9,CASSFGGNSPLHF
.,TRBV4-2,CASSQGIGTGDSPLHF
.,TRBV5-5,CATGLAPGEYNEQFF
once,TRBV15,CATSRVRQGGRAFF
few,TRBV5-5,CASSTTRGYTGELFF
.,TRBV19,CASSGRLAGGPPDTQYF
.,TRBV7-9,CASSPGSGNTDTQYF
.,TRBV5-1,CASSLARGSNGELFF
.,TRBV12-2,CASRARGLAYEQYF
.,TRBV18,CASSPRANQETQYF
.,TRBV10-3,CAISESMAGYRDDGYTF
.,TRBV5-1,CASSLSRDTIYNEQFF
.,TRBV2,CASSDRGVPDEQYF
.,TRBV4-3,CASSQVGTGVIGETQYF
.,TRBV7-8,CASSLDPIRGYEQYF
.,TRBV29-1,CSTPWGTSVFF
.,TRBV19,CASSIRGAGNTEAFF
once,TRBV14,CASSRFKVGPYTEAFF
.,TRBV2,CASSEAPGSYGYTF
few,TRBV19,CASSTTGGDGYTF
.,TRBV29-1,CSDLSAGYGYTF
.,TRBV14,CASSQDRPYGYTF
once,TRBV18,CASSPTVTGELFF
.,TRBV18,CASSPMLGTASYEQYF
.,TRBV9,CASSVGVGRGQASTEAFF
.,TRBV28,CASDPAGTGGSYEQYF
.,TRBV7-2,CASSPGNQPQHF
.,TRBV6-6,CASRTDTGGSQPQHF
.,TRBV5-1,CASSLELLGQGAAGNTIYF
.,TRBV4-3,CASSQEWTSGISYEQYF
once,TRBV5-1,CASSLGAGTGPTEAFF
.,TRBV5-6,CASSFTYRGAEAFF
.,TRBV5-1,CASTTTTGSGKETQYF
once,TRBV3-1/TRBV3-2,CASSLKPGGTGATDTQYF
few,TRBV28,CASSFDRGIRAEKLFF
.,TRBV7-9,CASSPISGSSSHEQYF
.,TRBV24-1,CATSEPGSKETQYF
.,TRBV3-1/TRBV3-2,CASSQDPGGRDTQYF
.,TRBV5-4,CASSRDRVGVQETQYF
.,TRBV5-4,CASSIGGGSSTDTQYF
.,TRBV27,CASSWGGNQPQHF
.,TRBV5-4,CASRIATSNYGYTF
.,TRBV6-5,CASTRTGQGSNEQFF
.,TRBV18,CASSGLTGPNQPQHF
.,TRBV3-1/TRBV3-2,CASSQLSKWGQRGPNYGYTF
once,TRBV19,CASRGDRDAYGYTF
.,TRBV3-1/TRBV3-2,CASSQGGGGYGYTF
.,TRBV9,CASSVATAGSEQYF
.,TRBV15,CATSRGLSNQPQHF
.,TRBV24-1,CATESWDTQYF
.,TRBV19,CASSMRGWVEAFF
.,TRBV19,CASSPSGSAYNEQFF
.,TRBV27,CASRSRVLLDTDTQYF